There are many counts of the clone carrying this T cell receptor (beta chain). The data derive from a study of breast tumors, draining lymph nodes, adjacent tissues. MiXCR, run by TCRdb on the multiplex PCR reads, gives a single entry per CDR3 protein. The table has around 120,000 distinct CDR3 sequences, 15% to 20% seen once; the top ten hold over 3%. The CDR3 runs 15 residues. V lost 3 bases, J lost 5 bases, and 14 bases lay in between. Samples came from axillary lymph nodes draining the breast cancer. The chain is built from TRBV12-3 or TRBV12-4 and TRBJ2-1; D unresolved. The TCR originated in a female donor with breast cancer. Some clones in this sample may be carry-over from other donors' samples. Sequencing input: axillary lymph node tissue. CDR3 sequence (DNA): TGTGCCAGCAGTTTTTCGGCACTAACCCACAATGAGCAGTTCTTC. Amino acids: CASSFSALTHNEQFF.